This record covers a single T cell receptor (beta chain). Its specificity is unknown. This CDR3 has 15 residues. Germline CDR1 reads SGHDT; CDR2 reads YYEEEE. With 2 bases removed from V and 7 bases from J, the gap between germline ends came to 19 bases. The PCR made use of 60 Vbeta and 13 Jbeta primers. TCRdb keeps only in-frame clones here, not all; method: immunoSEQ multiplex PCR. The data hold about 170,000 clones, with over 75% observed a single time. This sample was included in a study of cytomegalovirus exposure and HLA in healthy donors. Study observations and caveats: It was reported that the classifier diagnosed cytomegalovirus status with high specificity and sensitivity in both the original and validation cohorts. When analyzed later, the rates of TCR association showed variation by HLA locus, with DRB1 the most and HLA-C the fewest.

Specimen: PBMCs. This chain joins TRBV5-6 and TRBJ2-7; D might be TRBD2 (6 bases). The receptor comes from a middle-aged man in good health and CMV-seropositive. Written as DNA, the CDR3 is TGTGCCAGCAGCTTAGGGCGGGACCTCGGATTGGAGCAGTACTTC. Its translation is CASSLGRDLGLEQYF.